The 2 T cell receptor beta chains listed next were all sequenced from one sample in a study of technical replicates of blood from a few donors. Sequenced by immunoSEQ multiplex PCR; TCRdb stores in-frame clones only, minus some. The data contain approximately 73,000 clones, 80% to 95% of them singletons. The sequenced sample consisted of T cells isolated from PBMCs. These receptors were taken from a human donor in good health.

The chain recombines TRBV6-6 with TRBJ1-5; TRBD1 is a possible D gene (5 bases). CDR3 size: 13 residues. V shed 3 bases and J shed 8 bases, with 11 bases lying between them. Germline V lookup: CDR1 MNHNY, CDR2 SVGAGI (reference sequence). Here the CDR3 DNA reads TGTGCCAGCAGTTATACCCAGGGTAAGCCCCAGCATTTT. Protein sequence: CASSYTQGKPQHF.

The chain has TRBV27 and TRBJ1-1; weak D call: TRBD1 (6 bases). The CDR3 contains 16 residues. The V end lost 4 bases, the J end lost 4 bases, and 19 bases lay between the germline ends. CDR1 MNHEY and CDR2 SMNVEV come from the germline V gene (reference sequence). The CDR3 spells CASSSSEQGRGTEAFF. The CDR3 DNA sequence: TGTGCCAGCAGTTCATCCGAACAGGGTAGGGGCACTGAAGCTTTCTTT.